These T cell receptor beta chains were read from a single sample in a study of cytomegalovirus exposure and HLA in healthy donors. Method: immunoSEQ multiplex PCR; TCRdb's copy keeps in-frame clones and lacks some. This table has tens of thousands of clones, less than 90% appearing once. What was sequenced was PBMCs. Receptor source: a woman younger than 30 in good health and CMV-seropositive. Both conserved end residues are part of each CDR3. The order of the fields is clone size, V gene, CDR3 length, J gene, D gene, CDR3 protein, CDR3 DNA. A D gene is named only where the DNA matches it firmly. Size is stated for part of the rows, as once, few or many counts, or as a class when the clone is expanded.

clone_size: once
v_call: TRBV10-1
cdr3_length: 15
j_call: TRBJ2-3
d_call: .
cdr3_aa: CASSGGQGGADTQYF
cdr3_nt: TGCGCCAGCAGTGGCGGGCAGGGAGGCGCAGATACGCAGTATTTT

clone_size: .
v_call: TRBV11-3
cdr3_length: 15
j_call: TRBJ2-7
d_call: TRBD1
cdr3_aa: CASSPGTGGTYEQYF
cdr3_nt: TGTGCCAGCAGTCCCGGGACAGGGGGGACCTACGAGCAGTACTTC

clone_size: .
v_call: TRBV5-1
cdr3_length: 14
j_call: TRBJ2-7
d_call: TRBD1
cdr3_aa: CASSSQGASYEQYF
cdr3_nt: TGCGCCAGCAGCTCCCAGGGGGCGTCCTACGAGCAGTACTTC

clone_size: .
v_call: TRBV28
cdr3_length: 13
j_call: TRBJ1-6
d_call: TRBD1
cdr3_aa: CASTRTGSLALHF
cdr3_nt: TGTGCCAGCACGAGGACAGGGAGTTTGGCCCTCCACTTT

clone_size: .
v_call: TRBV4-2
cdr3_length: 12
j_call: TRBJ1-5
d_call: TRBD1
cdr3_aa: CASSRGQGPQHF
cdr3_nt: TGTGCCAGCAGCCGCGGACAGGGACCCCAGCATTTT

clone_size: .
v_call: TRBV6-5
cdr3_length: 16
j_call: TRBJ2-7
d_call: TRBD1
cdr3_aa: CASSSRDREGSYEQYF
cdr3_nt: TGTGCCAGCAGTTCTCGGGACAGGGAGGGATCCTACGAGCAGTACTTC

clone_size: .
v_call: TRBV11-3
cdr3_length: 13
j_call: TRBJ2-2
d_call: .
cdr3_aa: CASSRDGLGELFF
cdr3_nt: TGTGCCAGCAGCCGGGACGGACTAGGGGAGCTGTTTTTT

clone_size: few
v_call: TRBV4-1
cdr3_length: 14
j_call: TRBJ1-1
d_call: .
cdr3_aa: CASSQDSTGDEAFF
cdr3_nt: TGCGCCAGCAGCCAAGATTCGACAGGCGATGAAGCTTTCTTT

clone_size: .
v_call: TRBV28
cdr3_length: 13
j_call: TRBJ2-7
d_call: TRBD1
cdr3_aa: CASRRDRRYEQYF
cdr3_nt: TGTGCCAGCAGGAGGGACAGGCGGTACGAGCAGTACTTC

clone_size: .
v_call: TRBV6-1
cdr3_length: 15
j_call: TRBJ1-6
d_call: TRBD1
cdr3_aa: CASSPTGPYNSPLHF
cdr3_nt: TGTGCCAGCAGCCCGACAGGGCCCTATAATTCACCCCTCCACTTT

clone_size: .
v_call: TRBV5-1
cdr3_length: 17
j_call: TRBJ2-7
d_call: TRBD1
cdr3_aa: CASSDRGQGPRSYEQYF
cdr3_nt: TGCGCCAGCAGCGATCGAGGACAGGGGCCCCGCTCCTACGAGCAGTACTTC

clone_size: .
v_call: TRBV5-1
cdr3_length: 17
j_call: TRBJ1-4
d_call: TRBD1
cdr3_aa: CASSSGQGFSGGEKLFF
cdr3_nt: TGCGCCAGCAGCTCGGGACAGGGATTCTCGGGCGGTGAAAAACTGTTTTTT

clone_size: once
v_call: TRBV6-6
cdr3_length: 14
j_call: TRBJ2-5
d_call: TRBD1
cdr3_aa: CASSFDRAQETQYF
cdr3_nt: TGTGCCAGCAGTTTCGACAGGGCCCAAGAGACCCAGTACTTC

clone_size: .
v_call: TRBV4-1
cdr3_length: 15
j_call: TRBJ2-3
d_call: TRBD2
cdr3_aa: CASSQDSAGGYTQYF
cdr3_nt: TGCGCCAGCAGCCAAGATTCAGCGGGGGGCTATACGCAGTATTTT

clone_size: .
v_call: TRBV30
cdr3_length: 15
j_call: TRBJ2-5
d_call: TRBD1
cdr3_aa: CAWRNPPDRGETQYF
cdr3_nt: TGTGCCTGGAGAAACCCCCCGGACAGGGGAGAGACCCAGTACTTC

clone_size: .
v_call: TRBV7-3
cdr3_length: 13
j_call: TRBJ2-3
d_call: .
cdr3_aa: CASSLTHLDTQYF
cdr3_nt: TGTGCCAGCAGCTTGACTCACCTAGATACGCAGTATTTT

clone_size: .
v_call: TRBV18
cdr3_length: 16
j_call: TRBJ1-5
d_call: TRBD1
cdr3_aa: CASSSTGGTNNQPQHF
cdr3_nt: TGTGCCAGCTCATCGACAGGGGGCACAAATAATCAGCCCCAGCATTTT

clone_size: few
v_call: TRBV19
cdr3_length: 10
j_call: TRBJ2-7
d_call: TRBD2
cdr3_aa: CSGGAYEQYF
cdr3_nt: TGTAGCGGGGGGGCCTACGAGCAGTACTTC